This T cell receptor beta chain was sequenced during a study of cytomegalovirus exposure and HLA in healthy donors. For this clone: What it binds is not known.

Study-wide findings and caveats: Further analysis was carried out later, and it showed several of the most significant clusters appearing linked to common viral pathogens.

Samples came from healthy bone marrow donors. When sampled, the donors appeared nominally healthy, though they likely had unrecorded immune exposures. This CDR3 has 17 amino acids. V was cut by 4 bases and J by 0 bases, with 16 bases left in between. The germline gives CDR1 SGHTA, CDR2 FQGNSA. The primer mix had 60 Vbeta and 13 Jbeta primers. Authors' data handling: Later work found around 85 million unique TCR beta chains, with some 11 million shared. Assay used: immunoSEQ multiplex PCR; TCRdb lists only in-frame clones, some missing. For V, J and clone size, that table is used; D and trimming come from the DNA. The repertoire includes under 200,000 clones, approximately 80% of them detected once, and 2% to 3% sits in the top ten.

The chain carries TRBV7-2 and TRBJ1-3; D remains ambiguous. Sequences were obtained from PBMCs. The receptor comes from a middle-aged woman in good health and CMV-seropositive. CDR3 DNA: TGTGCCAGCAGCTATGAGGCCCAGTTGCCCTCTGGAAACACCATATATTTT. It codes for CASSYEAQLPSGNTIYF.